The sequence of this TCR beta chain was determined in a study of persistence of HIV-infected CD4 T cells. As to this clone: Its antigen is as yet unknown.

In germline, CDR1 is LNHDA, CDR2 SQIVND (reference sequence). V shed 5 bases and J 3 bases; nucleotides not matched to a gene: 5. This CDR3 is 15 amino acids long. The stimulus was an HIV-1 Gag 15-mer peptide pool, roughly 1 ug/peptide/mL. Memory cells lacking CD40L and CD69 with high CD45RO were sorted. A roughly 19-hour stimulation of CD8-depleted PBMCs used anti-CD28/CD49d costimulation, CD40-blocking antibody and enfuvirtide. The libraries were made with immunoSEQ version 4 in survey mode. The protocol was immunoSEQ multiplex PCR, while the TCRdb copy is restricted to in-frame clones and leaves out a portion. Counted here are approximately 32,000 clones, 82% occurring once; the ten biggest clones make up about a sixth.

The sequence was obtained from an adult woman with HIV who was CMV-seropositive. The sample consisted of CD4+ T cells sorted from PBMCs after roughly 20-hour stimulation, taken from a patient who received antiretroviral therapy. The rearrangement joins TRBV19 to TRBJ2-7, with TRBD2 matching 12 bases. The CDR3 DNA reads TGTGCCAGTAGTGGTTCGGGACTAGCGGGCTACGAGCAGTACTTC. Translation gives CASSGSGLAGYEQYF. Full variable domain (outside the CDR3, taken from reference TRBV19 and TRBJ2-7): DGGITQSPKYLFRKEGQNVTLSCEQNLNHDAMYWYRQDPGQGLRLIYYSQIVNDFQKGDIAEGYSVSREKKESFPLTVTSAQKNPTAFYLCASSGSGLAGYEQYFGPGTRLTVT.